These T cell receptor beta chains were read from a single sample in a study of T cell responses to AZD1222 COVID-19 vaccine. Clones were sequenced by immunoSEQ multiplex PCR, and TCRdb holds only the in-frame ones, with some missing. The table lists 160,000 or so clones, roughly 88% of them singletons. This specimen was peripheral blood, taken 28 days after the second AZD1222 dose. Source of these receptors: an adult who received the AZD1222 COVID-19 vaccine. Each CDR3 is given with its conserved first and last residue. A D gene is named only where the DNA matches it firmly. Clone size appears in some rows only: once, few, many, or a class for an expanded clone.

j_call: TRBJ1-5
d_call: -
clone_size: -
v_call: TRBV10-3
cdr3_nt: TGTGCCATCAGTGAGCTTGGACAGCCCCAGCATTTT
cdr3_aa: CAISELGQPQHF

j_call: TRBJ1-2
d_call: -
clone_size: -
v_call: TRBV2
cdr3_nt: TGTGCCAGCAGACTTAGCCTGAACTATGGCTACACCTTC
cdr3_aa: CASRLSLNYGYTF

j_call: TRBJ2-1
d_call: TRBD2
clone_size: -
v_call: TRBV2
cdr3_nt: TGTGCCAGCGGTTCTAGCGGGGGGCCTTCCTACAATGAGCAGTTCTTC
cdr3_aa: CASGSSGGPSYNEQFF

j_call: TRBJ1-2
d_call: -
clone_size: -
v_call: TRBV5-1
cdr3_nt: TGCGCCAGCAGCGGAGGGGTTAACTATGGCTACACCTTC
cdr3_aa: CASSGGVNYGYTF

j_call: TRBJ1-1
d_call: -
clone_size: -
v_call: TRBV5-1
cdr3_nt: TGCGCCAGCAGCTTGGAAGCGCAACGAGGGACTGAAGCTTTCTTT
cdr3_aa: CASSLEAQRGTEAFF

j_call: TRBJ2-7
d_call: TRBD2
clone_size: -
v_call: TRBV4-3
cdr3_nt: TGCGCCAGCAGTTATAGCGGGGGATACGAACCTTACGAGCAGTACTTC
cdr3_aa: CASSYSGGYEPYEQYF

j_call: TRBJ2-2
d_call: TRBD2
clone_size: -
v_call: TRBV28
cdr3_nt: TGTGCCAGCAGTTCAGCGGGGGCAGGTAGAGCCGGGGAGCTGTTTTTT
cdr3_aa: CASSSAGAGRAGELFF

j_call: TRBJ1-1
d_call: -
clone_size: -
v_call: TRBV29-1
cdr3_nt: TGCAGCGTTTTAGATGTGGCGGGAGCTAACACTGAAGCTTTCTTT
cdr3_aa: CSVLDVAGANTEAFF

j_call: TRBJ1-2
d_call: -
clone_size: -
v_call: TRBV30
cdr3_nt: TGTGCCTGGAGTCCCGGCTCGGAGGGCCGCGGCTACACCTTC
cdr3_aa: CAWSPGSEGRGYTF

j_call: TRBJ2-3
d_call: -
clone_size: -
v_call: TRBV19
cdr3_nt: TGTGCCAGTAGTATTTTCCCCCAGTCTAAGAATACGCAGTATTTT
cdr3_aa: CASSIFPQSKNTQYF

j_call: TRBJ1-3
d_call: -
clone_size: -
v_call: TRBV6-5
cdr3_nt: TGTGCCAGCGTTACAGGGCCAAACACCATATATTTT
cdr3_aa: CASVTGPNTIYF

j_call: TRBJ1-6
d_call: -
clone_size: -
v_call: TRBV4-2
cdr3_nt: TGTGCCAGCAGCCAAGACTACGGGGGCAGGAGGGGAAATTCACCCCTCCACTTT
cdr3_aa: CASSQDYGGRRGNSPLHF

j_call: TRBJ2-1
d_call: -
clone_size: -
v_call: TRBV11-2
cdr3_nt: TGTGCCAGCAGCTTAGAGCGGTATCAGACTAATAATGAGCAGTTCTTC
cdr3_aa: CASSLERYQTNNEQFF

j_call: TRBJ1-2
d_call: -
clone_size: -
v_call: TRBV7-9
cdr3_nt: TGTGCCAGCAGCTTAAGTGCCGGAGCAACCTATGGCTACACCTTC
cdr3_aa: CASSLSAGATYGYTF

j_call: TRBJ2-3
d_call: -
clone_size: -
v_call: TRBV29-1
cdr3_nt: TGCAGCGTTGAAGGGGACGGGCGCACAGATACGCAGTATTTT
cdr3_aa: CSVEGDGRTDTQYF

j_call: TRBJ1-6
d_call: -
clone_size: -
v_call: TRBV2
cdr3_nt: TGTGCCAGCAGTGGGAGGACTCGTAATTCACCCCTCCACTTT
cdr3_aa: CASSGRTRNSPLHF

j_call: TRBJ1-6
d_call: TRBD1
clone_size: -
v_call: TRBV6-5
cdr3_nt: TGTGCCAGCAGCCTAGGGACAGGTCGGGGCTCACCCCTCCACTTT
cdr3_aa: CASSLGTGRGSPLHF

j_call: TRBJ1-4
d_call: -
clone_size: -
v_call: TRBV7-9
cdr3_nt: TGTGCCACCCGACCCCAAGGCGGCGAGGAAAAACTGTTTTTT
cdr3_aa: CATRPQGGEEKLFF

j_call: TRBJ2-7
d_call: -
clone_size: -
v_call: TRBV27
cdr3_nt: TGTGCCAGCAGTTTAAGGGGCGCGCACCAGTACTTC
cdr3_aa: CASSLRGAHQYF

j_call: TRBJ1-6
d_call: -
clone_size: -
v_call: TRBV30
cdr3_nt: TGTGCCTGGTCCCCAGCTCCATTAAATTCACCCCTCCACTTT
cdr3_aa: CAWSPAPLNSPLHF

j_call: TRBJ2-5
d_call: -
clone_size: -
v_call: TRBV27
cdr3_nt: TGTGCCAGCAGTTCCTACACCGAAGAGACCCAGTACTTC
cdr3_aa: CASSSYTEETQYF

j_call: TRBJ1-1
d_call: -
clone_size: few
v_call: TRBV27
cdr3_nt: TGTGCCAGCAAGGACGTCGTGGGCACTGAAGCTTTCTTT
cdr3_aa: CASKDVVGTEAFF

j_call: TRBJ2-1
d_call: -
clone_size: once
v_call: TRBV27
cdr3_nt: TGTGCCAGCAGCTCAAGGATCAGCTCCTACAATGAGCAGTTCTTC
cdr3_aa: CASSSRISSYNEQFF

j_call: TRBJ1-1
d_call: -
clone_size: -
v_call: TRBV7-9
cdr3_nt: TGTGCCAGCAGTACCAGGGCGGGGAGGGGCACTGAAGCTTTCTTT
cdr3_aa: CASSTRAGRGTEAFF

j_call: TRBJ2-5
d_call: -
clone_size: -
v_call: TRBV2
cdr3_nt: TGTGCCAGCAGTGACTGGGAGACCCAGTACTTC
cdr3_aa: CASSDWETQYF

j_call: TRBJ1-3
d_call: -
clone_size: -
v_call: TRBV7-8
cdr3_nt: TGTGCCAGCAGCTTATGGGCAGACTCTGGAAACACCATATATTTT
cdr3_aa: CASSLWADSGNTIYF